This T cell receptor beta chain is from a study of low-dose radiotherapy and immunotherapy resistance in tumors. Looking at the study overall: Doses delivered to Cohort 2 were 1 Gy per fraction every two weeks, amounting to 13 Gy over 26 weeks. Intravenous ipilimumab 1 mg/kg every six weeks was given with nivolumab 240 mg every two weeks.

With 8 bases removed from V and 8 bases from J, the gap between germline ends came to 13 bases. The CDR3 is 13 residues long. Germline values: CDR1 SEHNR, CDR2 FQNEAQ (reference sequence). Primers used for first-strand cDNA, a TRAV- and TRBV-specific set, covered both alpha and beta chains. The authors amplified TCRs for around 20 PCR cycles with a constant-region primer and a V-primer adapter. Each CDR3 protein is one row after TCRdb ran MiXCR on the reads. The sample records 100,000 or so distinct CDR3 sequences, more than 7.5% being singletons. Time point here: before trial treatment. Administered to the donors were nivolumab, ipilimumab, aspirin, low-dose cyclophosphamide and low-dose radiotherapy. Patients qualified if they had advanced solid tumors that lacked tumor-infiltrating lymphocytes. This clonotype has at least ten counts.

This TCR came from a male donor with prostate cancer. The chain joins TRBV7-9 to TRBJ1-6; D remains unclear. Source: PBMCs, taken before treatment. The CDR3 nucleotides are TGTGCCAGCGTGGTGGAGGCGTATTCACCCCTCCACTTT. It encodes CASVVEAYSPLHF.